This T cell receptor (beta chain) was observed in a study of Ad26.COV2.S vaccination and SARS-CoV-2 variants. Across the study: Once or twice, 56 days apart, Ad26.COV2.S was delivered intramuscularly.

This clone was seen once. Its target is unknown. Overall study findings and caveats: Ad26.COV2.S recipients had broader spike-specific TCRs (P = 0.0014).

Treatment in this sample: around 19 received Ad26.COV2.S at low or high dose, single or two shots; about 5 received placebo; per-sample allocation not given. The samples were gathered on day 63 after the first injection of vaccine or placebo. Participants' vaccine, an Ad26 vector, delivered Wuhan-strain SARS-CoV-2 spike. CDR1 SGHTA and CDR2 FQGNSA come from the germline V gene. V gave up 1 base and J gave up 3 bases, with 9 bases separating them. This CDR3 has 14 residues. Sequencing used immunoSEQ multiplex PCR; TCRdb keeps in-frame clones, though not all of them. There are around 350,000 clones in the sample; around 84% occur only once, and about 3.3% lies in the top ten.

This specimen consisted of peripheral blood, obtained in a trial of Ad26.COV2.S vaccine versus placebo. This receptor was taken from a person between 18 and 65 years old who received the Ad26.COV2.S COVID-19 vaccine or a placebo. The chain is built from TRBV7-2 and TRBJ2-5; TRBD2 might be the D (5 bases). CDR3 region: CASSLGVTKETQYF. Written as DNA, the CDR3 is TGTGCCAGCAGCTTAGGGGTGACTAAAGAGACCCAGTACTTC.